The rows below give T cell receptor beta chains drawn from one sample of a study of CD8 T cells in Susac syndrome. Each CDR3 protein gets one entry after TCRdb re-called the immunoSEQ multiplex PCR reads with MiXCR. The sample carries roughly 200,000 distinct CDR3 sequences, 95% recorded once. The sample comprised CD4+ T cells from PBMCs. These receptors were obtained from a human donor with multiple sclerosis. Each CDR3 is given with its conserved first and last residue. The order of the fields is D gene, clone size, J gene, CDR3 length, V gene, CDR3 protein, CDR3 DNA. D genes are given only for firm matches. Expanded clones are given a class, and other clones once, few, many or no size at all.

d_call: TRBD1
clone_size: once
j_call: TRBJ2-1
cdr3_length: 16
v_call: TRBV20-1
cdr3_aa: CSATSVGQGTYNEQFF
cdr3_nt: TGCAGTGCAACAAGCGTAGGACAGGGGACCTACAATGAGCAGTTCTTC

d_call: NA
clone_size: NA
j_call: TRBJ2-3
cdr3_length: 14
v_call: TRBV25-1
cdr3_aa: CASSETGDTDTQYF
cdr3_nt: TGTGCCAGCAGTGAAACGGGGGACACGGATACGCAGTATTTT

d_call: NA
clone_size: NA
j_call: TRBJ1-5
cdr3_length: 16
v_call: TRBV28
cdr3_aa: CASSLGGGEGNQPQHF
cdr3_nt: TGTGCCAGCAGTTTGGGAGGGGGTGAGGGCAATCAGCCCCAGCATTTT

d_call: TRBD1
clone_size: NA
j_call: TRBJ1-1
cdr3_length: 14
v_call: TRBV29-1
cdr3_aa: CSARTGAGNTEAFF
cdr3_nt: TGCAGCGCCCGGACAGGGGCGGGGAACACTGAAGCTTTCTTT

d_call: NA
clone_size: NA
j_call: TRBJ2-6
cdr3_length: 13
v_call: TRBV12-3/TRBV12-4
cdr3_aa: CASSLWGANVLTF
cdr3_nt: TGTGCCAGCAGTTTGTGGGGGGCCAACGTCCTGACTTTC

d_call: NA
clone_size: NA
j_call: TRBJ2-6
cdr3_length: 15
v_call: TRBV18
cdr3_aa: CASSLANSGANVLTF
cdr3_nt: TGTGCCAGCTCACTTGCTAACTCTGGGGCCAACGTCCTGACTTTC

d_call: NA
clone_size: NA
j_call: TRBJ1-1
cdr3_length: 15
v_call: TRBV5-6
cdr3_aa: CASSWGATWDTEAFF
cdr3_nt: TGTGCCAGCAGCTGGGGGGCGACTTGGGACACTGAAGCTTTCTTT

d_call: TRBD1
clone_size: NA
j_call: TRBJ1-1
cdr3_length: 13
v_call: TRBV7-2
cdr3_aa: CASSIQGGEVAFF
cdr3_nt: TGTGCCAGCAGTATACAGGGGGGGGAGGTAGCTTTCTTT

d_call: TRBD1
clone_size: NA
j_call: TRBJ2-7
cdr3_length: 15
v_call: TRBV18
cdr3_aa: CASSPPRQGRYEQYF
cdr3_nt: TGTGCCAGCTCACCACCTAGACAGGGACGCTACGAGCAGTACTTC

d_call: TRBD1
clone_size: once
j_call: TRBJ2-7
cdr3_length: 15
v_call: TRBV28
cdr3_aa: CASSFRDRSPYEQYF
cdr3_nt: TGTGCCAGCAGTTTCCGGGACAGGTCCCCGTACGAGCAGTACTTC

d_call: NA
clone_size: NA
j_call: TRBJ1-5
cdr3_length: 15
v_call: TRBV30
cdr3_aa: CAWSVPGGVGQPQHF
cdr3_nt: TGTGCCTGGAGTGTACCCGGGGGAGTTGGCCAGCCCCAGCATTTT

d_call: NA
clone_size: NA
j_call: TRBJ1-1
cdr3_length: 13
v_call: TRBV29-1
cdr3_aa: CSVETQGRTEAFF
cdr3_nt: TGCAGCGTTGAAACTCAGGGGCGAACTGAAGCTTTCTTT

d_call: TRBD1
clone_size: NA
j_call: TRBJ2-1
cdr3_length: 16
v_call: TRBV4-2
cdr3_aa: CASSQDRRGRVNEQFF
cdr3_nt: TGTGCCAGCAGCCAAGATCGAAGGGGGCGCGTCAATGAGCAGTTCTTC

d_call: NA
clone_size: NA
j_call: TRBJ1-2
cdr3_length: 13
v_call: TRBV29-1
cdr3_aa: CSVEVRGFYGYTF
cdr3_nt: TGCAGCGTTGAAGTCAGGGGTTTCTATGGCTACACCTTC

d_call: NA
clone_size: few
j_call: TRBJ1-1
cdr3_length: 13
v_call: TRBV2
cdr3_aa: CASSVGVNTEAFF
cdr3_nt: TGTGCCAGCAGTGTTGGGGTTAACACTGAAGCTTTCTTT

d_call: NA
clone_size: NA
j_call: TRBJ2-1
cdr3_length: 12
v_call: TRBV5-4
cdr3_aa: CASSSGLLEQFF
cdr3_nt: TGTGCCAGCAGCTCGGGATTACTCGAGCAGTTCTTC

d_call: NA
clone_size: NA
j_call: TRBJ2-1
cdr3_length: 16
v_call: TRBV20-1
cdr3_aa: CSARDSGDPGRNEQFF
cdr3_nt: TGCAGTGCTAGAGATAGTGGGGACCCGGGGCGGAATGAGCAGTTCTTC

d_call: NA
clone_size: NA
j_call: TRBJ2-7
cdr3_length: 14
v_call: TRBV29-1
cdr3_aa: CSVDQTGTSYEQYF
cdr3_nt: TGCAGCGTGGACCAGACAGGAACCTCCTACGAGCAGTACTTC

d_call: NA
clone_size: NA
j_call: TRBJ2-3
cdr3_length: 13
v_call: TRBV30
cdr3_aa: CAWSVRSTDTQYF
cdr3_nt: TGTGCCTGGAGTGTCCGTAGCACAGATACGCAGTATTTT

d_call: TRBD1
clone_size: once
j_call: TRBJ2-5
cdr3_length: 16
v_call: TRBV3-1
cdr3_aa: CASSPRTGSWLETQYF
cdr3_nt: TGTGCCAGCAGCCCGCGGACAGGTAGTTGGTTAGAGACCCAGTACTTC

d_call: TRBD1
clone_size: NA
j_call: TRBJ2-1
cdr3_length: 14
v_call: TRBV19
cdr3_aa: CASRDRAFDNEQFF
cdr3_nt: TGTGCCAGTAGGGACAGGGCTTTCGACAATGAGCAGTTCTTC

d_call: TRBD1
clone_size: NA
j_call: TRBJ1-1
cdr3_length: 11
v_call: TRBV6-5
cdr3_aa: CASRGTGEAFF
cdr3_nt: TGTGCCAGCAGGGGGACAGGTGAAGCTTTCTTT

d_call: NA
clone_size: NA
j_call: TRBJ1-1
cdr3_length: 14
v_call: TRBV7-3
cdr3_aa: CASSLSSLNTEAFF
cdr3_nt: TGTGCCAGCAGCTTAAGTTCCCTGAACACTGAAGCTTTCTTT

d_call: NA
clone_size: NA
j_call: TRBJ2-3
cdr3_length: 11
v_call: TRBV29-1
cdr3_aa: CSVGGGDTQYF
cdr3_nt: TGCAGCGTTGGAGGGGGAGATACGCAGTATTTT

d_call: NA
clone_size: NA
j_call: TRBJ1-2
cdr3_length: 12
v_call: TRBV6-5
cdr3_aa: CASSHGEDGYTF
cdr3_nt: TGTGCCAGCAGTCACGGGGAGGATGGCTACACCTTC

d_call: NA
clone_size: NA
j_call: TRBJ1-5
cdr3_length: 15
v_call: TRBV30
cdr3_aa: CAWSGGGHSTASQHF
cdr3_nt: TGTGCCTGGAGTGGGGGAGGACACAGTACAGCCTCCCAGCATTTT

d_call: TRBD2
clone_size: NA
j_call: TRBJ2-1
cdr3_length: 16
v_call: TRBV6-1
cdr3_aa: CASALTIAGAHDEQFF
cdr3_nt: TGTGCCAGCGCGTTAACCATAGCGGGGGCCCATGATGAGCAGTTCTTC

d_call: NA
clone_size: NA
j_call: TRBJ2-3
cdr3_length: 14
v_call: TRBV12-3/TRBV12-4
cdr3_aa: CASSLMGATDTQYF
cdr3_nt: TGTGCCAGCAGTTTAATGGGGGCCACAGATACGCAGTATTTT

d_call: TRBD1
clone_size: NA
j_call: TRBJ1-6
cdr3_length: 12
v_call: TRBV7-9
cdr3_aa: CASDRDRGPLHF
cdr3_nt: TGTGCCAGCGACAGGGACAGGGGGCCCCTCCACTTT

d_call: TRBD2
clone_size: NA
j_call: TRBJ2-5
cdr3_length: 13
v_call: TRBV29-1
cdr3_aa: CSVDTVWGGAQYF
cdr3_nt: TGCAGCGTTGACACAGTATGGGGGGGAGCCCAGTACTTC

d_call: NA
clone_size: NA
j_call: TRBJ2-1
cdr3_length: 15
v_call: TRBV24-1
cdr3_aa: CATSDPADTYNEQFF
cdr3_nt: TGTGCCACCAGTGATCCGGCGGACACCTACAATGAGCAGTTCTTC

d_call: TRBD1
clone_size: few
j_call: TRBJ1-2
cdr3_length: 13
v_call: TRBV19
cdr3_aa: CASSPGQGRGYTF
cdr3_nt: TGTGCCAGTAGTCCAGGACAGGGGAGAGGCTACACCTTC

d_call: NA
clone_size: NA
j_call: TRBJ2-5
cdr3_length: 12
v_call: TRBV6-5
cdr3_aa: CAARDTQETQYF
cdr3_nt: TGTGCAGCCCGGGACACCCAAGAGACCCAGTACTTC

d_call: NA
clone_size: NA
j_call: TRBJ1-1
cdr3_length: 12
v_call: TRBV30
cdr3_aa: CAWGTPAGEAFF
cdr3_nt: TGTGCCTGGGGGACTCCTGCTGGTGAAGCTTTCTTT

d_call: NA
clone_size: NA
j_call: TRBJ1-1
cdr3_length: 13
v_call: TRBV2
cdr3_aa: CASFPGDNTEAFF
cdr3_nt: TGTGCCAGCTTTCCTGGGGACAACACTGAAGCTTTCTTT

d_call: TRBD2
clone_size: NA
j_call: TRBJ2-5
cdr3_length: 16
v_call: TRBV9
cdr3_aa: CASSGGGPMYQETQYF
cdr3_nt: TGTGCCAGCAGTGGGGGGGGACCTATGTACCAAGAGACCCAGTACTTC

d_call: TRBD1
clone_size: NA
j_call: TRBJ1-2
cdr3_length: 16
v_call: TRBV29-1
cdr3_aa: CSVEGPTGGINYGYTF
cdr3_nt: TGCAGCGTTGAAGGCCCGACAGGGGGAATCAACTATGGCTACACCTTC

d_call: TRBD2
clone_size: NA
j_call: TRBJ2-1
cdr3_length: 15
v_call: TRBV27
cdr3_aa: CASAIDRGGYNEQFF
cdr3_nt: TGTGCCAGCGCTATCGACCGGGGAGGGTACAATGAGCAGTTCTTC

d_call: NA
clone_size: NA
j_call: TRBJ2-5
cdr3_length: 14
v_call: TRBV30
cdr3_aa: CAWSVKGRRETQYF
cdr3_nt: TGTGCCTGGAGTGTAAAGGGGCGGCGGGAGACCCAGTACTTC

d_call: NA
clone_size: NA
j_call: TRBJ1-2
cdr3_length: 15
v_call: TRBV28
cdr3_aa: CASSFIDTTNYGYTF
cdr3_nt: TGTGCCAGCAGTTTTATCGACACCACTAACTATGGCTACACCTTC

d_call: NA
clone_size: NA
j_call: TRBJ1-3
cdr3_length: 15
v_call: TRBV12-3/TRBV12-4
cdr3_aa: CASRPFGSSGNTIYF
cdr3_nt: TGTGCCAGCAGGCCCTTTGGGAGTTCCGGAAACACCATATATTTT

d_call: TRBD1
clone_size: NA
j_call: TRBJ1-6
cdr3_length: 19
v_call: TRBV3-1
cdr3_aa: CASSFLSLWDSRLNSPLHF
cdr3_nt: TGTGCCAGCAGCTTTCTCTCATTATGGGACAGCCGACTAAATTCACCCCTCCACTTT

d_call: TRBD1
clone_size: NA
j_call: TRBJ2-2
cdr3_length: 16
v_call: TRBV12-3/TRBV12-4
cdr3_aa: CASSTTGGPNTGELFF
cdr3_nt: TGTGCCAGCAGTACGACAGGGGGCCCTAACACCGGGGAGCTGTTTTTT

d_call: NA
clone_size: NA
j_call: TRBJ1-4
cdr3_length: 12
v_call: TRBV15
cdr3_aa: CATSRRGEKLFF
cdr3_nt: TGTGCCACCAGCCGCAGGGGTGAAAAACTGTTTTTT

d_call: TRBD2
clone_size: NA
j_call: TRBJ2-3
cdr3_length: 19
v_call: TRBV3-1
cdr3_aa: CASSQVRGLAGPTTDTQYF
cdr3_nt: TGTGCCAGCAGCCAAGTAAGAGGACTAGCGGGACCCACCACAGATACGCAGTATTTT